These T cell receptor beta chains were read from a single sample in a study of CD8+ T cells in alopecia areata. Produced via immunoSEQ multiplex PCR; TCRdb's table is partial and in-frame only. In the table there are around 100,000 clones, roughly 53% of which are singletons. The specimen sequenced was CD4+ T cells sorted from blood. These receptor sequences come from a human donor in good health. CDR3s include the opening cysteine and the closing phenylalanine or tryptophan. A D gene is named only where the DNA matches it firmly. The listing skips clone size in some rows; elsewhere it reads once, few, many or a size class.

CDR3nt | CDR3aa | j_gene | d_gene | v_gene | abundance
TGTGCCAGCAGCGCTGGACAGGGGGATTCACCCCTCCACTTT | CASSAGQGDSPLHF | TRBJ1-6 | TRBD1 | TRBV9 | -
TGTGCCAGCAGCCGCCGGGGTGGCTACACCTTC | CASSRRGGYTF | TRBJ1-2 | - | TRBV14 | -
TGTGCCAGCAGCCTTAGCGGGGGGTCCTACAATGAGCAGTTCTTC | CASSLSGGSYNEQFF | TRBJ2-1 | TRBD2 | TRBV7-2 | few
TGTGCCAGCAGTTTAAACGGCGAGGAAGAGACCCAGTACTTC | CASSLNGEEETQYF | TRBJ2-5 | - | TRBV28 | -
TGTGCCTGGAGTGCAGGGGATTGGGGAGGCTACACCTTC | CAWSAGDWGGYTF | TRBJ1-2 | - | TRBV30 | few
TGTGCCAGCGGATGGACAGGGGACGAGCAGTACTTC | CASGWTGDEQYF | TRBJ2-7 | TRBD1 | TRBV2 | few
TGTGCCATCGGGCAGGGGGCCGAGACCCAGTACTTC | CAIGQGAETQYF | TRBJ2-5 | TRBD1 | TRBV10-3 | -
TGTGCCTGGAGGAACACCGCAGACAGGGGCAATGAGCAGTTCTTC | CAWRNTADRGNEQFF | TRBJ2-1 | TRBD1 | TRBV30 | -
TGTGCCAGCAGGAGGACAGGGACCGGTGGAGATACGCAGTATTTT | CASRRTGTGGDTQYF | TRBJ2-3 | TRBD1 | TRBV6-5 | few
TGCGCCAGCAGTCAATCACGGAATCAGCCCCAGCATTTT | CASSQSRNQPQHF | TRBJ1-5 | - | TRBV23-1 | few